This TCR beta chain emerged from a study of shared clonotypes between healthy human individuals. About this clone: Its antigen is still unknown.

Germline-derived CDR1 and CDR2 are SGHDT and YYEEEE. CDR3 length: 18 amino acids. The J segment lost 1 base and the V segment lost 6 bases, leaving 11 bases of the junction unmatched. Profiling relied on immunoSEQ multiplex PCR, and the TCRdb table lists in-frame clones only, not all of them. The sample has around 2,000,000 clones, approximately 95% seen once. Study-wide results and caveats: Clonotype sharing across donors was expected to vary with sequencing depth. On the whole, naive subsets had larger estimated richness than memory subsets had.

This sequence originates from a man between 18 and 29 years old in good health. V and J are TRBV5-6 and TRBJ2-5, with 14 bases matching TRBD2. The sample taken for sequencing was naive CD4+ T cells sorted from blood. Stated subset: CD45RA+ positively selected. CDR3 coding DNA: TGTGCCAGCAACTCGGGACTAGCGGGAGCGGGGGTCCAAGAGACCCAGTACTTC. Translated, it gives CASNSGLAGAGVQETQYF.